These 3 T cell receptor beta chains were sequenced from one sample in a study of T cells in Graves' hyperthyroidism and ophthalmopathy. The CDR3 regions of TCR beta were amplified from RNA transcripts. TCR CDR3 underwent first-round RT-PCR with the HTBI primer set. One entry per CDR3 protein results from TCRdb running MiXCR on the multiplex PCR reads. The profile covers fewer than 400,000 distinct CDR3 sequences, with roughly 25% appearing a single time and about 70% taken by the ten largest. Sequenced input: blood. Source of these receptors: a man aged 50 or older with Graves' hyperthyroidism.

Turning to this clonotype: A much bigger clone sits one base away, suggesting this may be a read error. The chain is built from TRBV6-1 and TRBJ2-5; 8 bases fit TRBD2. Germline V lookup: CDR1 MNHNS, CDR2 SASEGT. Germline trimming cut 6 bases from V and 0 bases from J; bases unmatched to any gene: 15. The CDR3 extends over 18 amino acids. The CDR3 nucleotides read TGTGCCAGCAGACCTCGGACTAGCAGGAGTCAGTACCAAGAGACCCAGTACTTC. Translated, it gives CASRPRTSRSQYQETQYF.

V gene TRBV5-1 combines with J gene TRBJ2-7, with 8 bases matching TRBD2. CDR1 and CDR2 from the germline V gene are SGHRS and YFSETQ. V dropped 0 bases and J dropped 5; count of bases not matched to a gene: 4. This CDR3 spans 14 amino acids. CDR3 DNA sequence: TGCGCCAGCAGCTTGGCGGGTAGCGGGAACGAGCAGTACTTC. This translates into CASSLAGSGNEQYF.

The rearrangement joins TRBV5-1 to TRBJ2-1; D unclear. This CDR3 has 11 amino acids. Germline-derived CDR1 and CDR2 are SGHRS and YFSETQ. Trimming pared 6 bases from V and 6 bases from J, leaving 7 bases between. The CDR3 loop is CASKATNEQFF. The CDR3 DNA follows: TGCGCCAGCAAAGCGACCAATGAGCAGTTCTTC.